This T cell receptor (beta chain) was sequenced in a study of neurological immune-mediated disorders. Time point here: longitudinal time-point 3. It was blood bank volunteers in Maryland, USA who made up the healthy controls. With 6 bases removed from V and 5 bases from J, the gap between germline ends came to 13 bases. Germline V CDR1 and CDR2: SGHTA, FQGNSA. The CDR3 is made up of 13 amino acids. This clonotype was observed many times. Its antigen remains unknown. Synthesis of cDNA was accomplished via 5'RACE employing 10-nucleotide random UMIs. Every sequencing run produced over 200 million TCR-beta sequences, and the sequences from any one run covered 15-18 subjects. TCRdb fed the 5' RACE reads into MiXCR, producing one record per CDR3 protein. The sample yields tens of thousands of distinct CDR3 sequences, approximately 9.2% seen once. Study outcomes and limitations: TCR-beta repertoires seemed private in all groups, with no expanded CDR3 amino acid sequences shared.

Sequences were obtained from PBMCs. This TCR came from a woman aged 40 to 50 in good health. The V gene is TRBV7-2, the J gene TRBJ2-5; D uncertain. CDR3 sequence: CASRKSGGETQYF. DNA for the CDR3: TGTGCCAGCAGGAAATCAGGCGGTGAGACCCAGTACTTC. Supplemented by reference TRBV7-2 and TRBJ2-5, the full variable domain reads GAGVSQSPSNKVTEKGKDVELRCDPISGHTALYWYRQSLGQGLEFLIYFQGNSAPDKSGLPSDRFSAERTGGSVSTLTIQRTQQEDSAVYLCASRKSGGETQYFGPGTRLLVL.